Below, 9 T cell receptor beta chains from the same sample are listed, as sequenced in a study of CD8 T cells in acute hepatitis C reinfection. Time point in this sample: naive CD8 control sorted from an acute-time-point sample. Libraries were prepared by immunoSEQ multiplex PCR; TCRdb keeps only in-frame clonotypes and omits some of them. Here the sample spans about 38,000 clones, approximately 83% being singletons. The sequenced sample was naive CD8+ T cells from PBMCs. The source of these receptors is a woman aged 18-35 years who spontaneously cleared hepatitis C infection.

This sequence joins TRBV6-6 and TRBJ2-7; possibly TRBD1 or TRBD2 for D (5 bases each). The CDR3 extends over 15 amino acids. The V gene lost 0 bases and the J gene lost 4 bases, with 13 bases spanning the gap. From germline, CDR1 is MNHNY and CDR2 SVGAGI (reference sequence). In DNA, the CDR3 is TGTGCCAGCAGTTACTCGACGGGACGGATGTACGAGCAGTACTTC. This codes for CASSYSTGRMYEQYF.

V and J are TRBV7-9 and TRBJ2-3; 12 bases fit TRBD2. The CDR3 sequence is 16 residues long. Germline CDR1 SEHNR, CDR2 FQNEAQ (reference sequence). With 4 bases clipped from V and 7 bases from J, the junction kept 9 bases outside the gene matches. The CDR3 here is CASSSRLAGDHHTQYF. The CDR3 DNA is TGTGCCAGCAGCTCCCGACTAGCGGGAGACCATCATACGCAGTATTTT.

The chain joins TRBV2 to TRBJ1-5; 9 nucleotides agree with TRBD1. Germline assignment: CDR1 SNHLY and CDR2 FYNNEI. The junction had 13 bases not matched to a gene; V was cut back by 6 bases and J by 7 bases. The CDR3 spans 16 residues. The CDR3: CASRPRVQGAQQPQHF. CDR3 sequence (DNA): TGTGCCAGCAGGCCAAGAGTACAGGGGGCACAGCAGCCCCAGCATTTT.

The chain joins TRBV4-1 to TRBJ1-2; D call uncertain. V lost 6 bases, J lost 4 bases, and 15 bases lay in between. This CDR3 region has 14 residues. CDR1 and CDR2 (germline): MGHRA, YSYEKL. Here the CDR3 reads CASSKIGSTYGYTF. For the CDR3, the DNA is TGCGCCAGCAGTAAAATAGGATCTACCTATGGCTACACCTTC.

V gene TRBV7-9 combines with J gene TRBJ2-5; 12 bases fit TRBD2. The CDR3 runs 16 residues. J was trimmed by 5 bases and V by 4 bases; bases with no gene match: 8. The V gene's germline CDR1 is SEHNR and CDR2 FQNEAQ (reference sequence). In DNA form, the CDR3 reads TGTGCCAGCAGCTCTCAGACTAGCGGGAGTTTTGAGACCCAGTACTTC. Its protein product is CASSSQTSGSFETQYF.

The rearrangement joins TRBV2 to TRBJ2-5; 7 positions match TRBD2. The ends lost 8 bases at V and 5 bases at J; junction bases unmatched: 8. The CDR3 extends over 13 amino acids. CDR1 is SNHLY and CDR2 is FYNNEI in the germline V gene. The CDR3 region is CASAAGVRETQYF. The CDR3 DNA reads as TGTGCCAGCGCTGCGGGAGTGAGGGAGACCCAGTACTTC.

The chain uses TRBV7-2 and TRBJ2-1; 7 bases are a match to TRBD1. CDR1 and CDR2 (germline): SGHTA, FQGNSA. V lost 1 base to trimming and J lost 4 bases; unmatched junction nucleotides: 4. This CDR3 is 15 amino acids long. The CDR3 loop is CASSLDWDRYNEQFF. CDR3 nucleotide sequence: TGTGCCAGCAGCTTAGATTGGGACAGATACAATGAGCAGTTCTTC.

The CDR3 loop reads CASSFSTVSYEQYF. Here the CDR3 DNA reads TGTGCCAGCAGCTTTTCTACAGTCTCCTACGAGCAGTACTTC. The chain links TRBV7-2 to TRBJ2-7; D ambiguous. The CDR3 extends over 14 amino acids. CDR1 and CDR2 from the germline V gene are SGHTA and FQGNSA. V gave up 3 bases and J gave up 0 bases, with 9 bases separating them.

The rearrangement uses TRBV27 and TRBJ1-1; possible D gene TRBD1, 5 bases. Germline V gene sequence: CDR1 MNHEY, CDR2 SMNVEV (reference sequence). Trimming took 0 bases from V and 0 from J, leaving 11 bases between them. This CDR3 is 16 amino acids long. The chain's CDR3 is CASSLSGGTVNTEAFF. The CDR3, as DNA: TGTGCCAGCAGTTTATCGGGGGGGACGGTGAACACTGAAGCTTTCTTT.